This T cell receptor (beta chain) was identified during a study of shared clonotypes between healthy human individuals. This table comes from immunoSEQ multiplex PCR, and its TCRdb copy is limited to in-frame clones, with some not included. This sample has about 960,000 clones, with 60% to 85% found just once. This clonotype was sampled from a man younger than 30 in good health. What was sequenced was memory CD4+ T cells sorted from blood. Subset specified: CD45RA-negative fraction.

CDR3 amino acids: CASSRGVGAGTDTQYF. In DNA, the CDR3 is TGTGCCAGCAGCCGGGGGGTGGGTGCGGGCACAGATACGCAGTATTTT. The gene calls are TRBV5-4 and TRBJ2-3, with TRBD2 matching 7 bases. V shed 4 bases and J 1 base; nucleotides not matched to a gene: 9. The CDR3 totals 16 residues. Germline V gene data show CDR1 as SGHNT and CDR2 as YYREEE (reference sequence). The whole variable domain, filled in from reference TRBV5-4 and TRBJ2-3, reads ETGVTQSPTHLIKTRGQQVTLRCSSQSGHNTVSWYQQALGQGPQFIFQYYREEENGRGNFPPRFSGLQFPNYSSELNVNALELDDSALYLCASSRGVGAGTDTQYFGPGTRLTVL.